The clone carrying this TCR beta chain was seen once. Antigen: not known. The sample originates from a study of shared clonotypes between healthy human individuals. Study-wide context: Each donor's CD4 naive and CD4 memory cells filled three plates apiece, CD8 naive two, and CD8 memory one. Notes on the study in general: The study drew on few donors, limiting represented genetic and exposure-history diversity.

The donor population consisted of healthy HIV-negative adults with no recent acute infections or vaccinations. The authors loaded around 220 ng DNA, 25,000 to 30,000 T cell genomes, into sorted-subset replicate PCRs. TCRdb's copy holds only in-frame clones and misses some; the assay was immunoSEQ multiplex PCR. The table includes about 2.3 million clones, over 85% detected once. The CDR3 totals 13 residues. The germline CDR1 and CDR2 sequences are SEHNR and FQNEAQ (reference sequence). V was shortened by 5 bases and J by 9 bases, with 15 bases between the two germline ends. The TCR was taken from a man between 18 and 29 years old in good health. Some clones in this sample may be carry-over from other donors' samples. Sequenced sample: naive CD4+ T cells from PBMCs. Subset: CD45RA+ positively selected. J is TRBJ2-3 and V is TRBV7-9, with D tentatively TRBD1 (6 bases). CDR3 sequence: CASSAPPGTTQYF. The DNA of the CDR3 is TGTGCCAGCAGCGCACCGCCGGGGACAACGCAGTATTTT.